The 2 T cell receptor beta chains presented below share a single source sample, sequenced in a study of response to subunit inactivated influenza vaccine. TCRdb ran MiXCR on the RT-PCR reads and lists one entry per CDR3 protein. The profile shows 200,000 to 300,000 distinct CDR3 sequences, 10% to 15% of them singletons. The source was non-naive T cells sorted from PBMCs, collected roughly 15 days before vaccination. Receptors originate from a man between 50 and 59 years old who received an inactivated influenza vaccine.

The gene calls are TRBV6-1 and TRBJ1-5; D gene uncertain. Germline lookup yields CDR1 MNHNS and CDR2 SASEGT. Trimming took 2 bases from V and 3 from J, leaving 11 bases between them. The CDR3 length is 15 residues. The CDR3 is CASSERGGFNQPQHF. The CDR3 DNA reads as TGTGCCAGCAGTGAACGCGGAGGGTTCAATCAGCCCCAGCATTTT.

A few counts support this clonotype. V is TRBV7-8 and J is TRBJ2-7, with D tentatively TRBD1 (6 bases). Germline CDR1 is SGHVS and CDR2 is FQNEAQ. The CDR3 has 12 amino acids. Deletions cut 5 bases from V and 4 bases from J, with 9 bases between. The CDR3 loop is CASSKTGYEQYF. The CDR3 nucleotides read TGTGCCAGCAGCAAAACAGGGTACGAGCAGTACTTC.